This T cell receptor (beta chain) emerged from a study of OX40 agonist ivuxolimab in advanced cancers. Study outcomes and limitations: In a subset of nonresponders, normalized T-cell clonal expansion was also low. The average count of expanded clones was higher among CD8+ T cells than among CD4+.

In its sample, this clone was seen once. Its antigen is undetermined. The assay was immunoSEQ multiplex PCR, and TCRdb's table has in-frame clones only and misses some. The table has 60,000 to 75,000 clones, 90% to 95% seen once. The length of the CDR3 is 17 residues. Germline lookup yields CDR1 KGHSY and CDR2 FQNENV. V was trimmed by 4 bases and J by 2 bases, leaving 18 bases between them. Sequenced here: CD4+ or CD8+ T cells sorted from blood, sampled in a trial of the OX40 agonist ivuxolimab. The chain couples TRBV16 to TRBJ1-5; the D gene is possibly TRBD1 (5 bases). This TCR was sampled from an adult with an advanced solid tumor such as melanoma, head and neck, liver or kidney cancer. CDR3 DNA: TGTGCCAGCAGCCCGCTTGGGGGTATGGAGGGCAATCAGCCCCAGCATTTT. Translated: CASSPLGGMEGNQPQHF. Using reference TRBV16 and TRBJ1-5 for the parts outside the CDR3, the full variable domain is GEEVAQTPKHLVRGEGQKAKLYCAPIKGHSYVFWYQQVLKNEFKFLISFQNENVFDETGMPKERFSAKCLPNSPCSLEIQATKLEDSAVYFCASSPLGGMEGNQPQHFGDGTRLSIL.